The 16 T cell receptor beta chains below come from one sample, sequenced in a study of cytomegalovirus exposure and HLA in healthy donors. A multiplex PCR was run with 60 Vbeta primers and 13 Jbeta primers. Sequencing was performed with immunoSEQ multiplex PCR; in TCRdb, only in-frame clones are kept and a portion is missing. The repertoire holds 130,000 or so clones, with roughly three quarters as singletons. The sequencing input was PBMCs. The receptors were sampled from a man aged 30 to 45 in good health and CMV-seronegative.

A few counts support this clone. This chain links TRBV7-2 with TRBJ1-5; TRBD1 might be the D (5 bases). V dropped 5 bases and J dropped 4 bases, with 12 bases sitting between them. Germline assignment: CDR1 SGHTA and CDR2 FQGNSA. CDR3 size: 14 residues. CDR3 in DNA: TGTGCCAGCAGCAGGGGCCAGCAGAATCAGCCCCAGCATTTT. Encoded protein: CASSRGQQNQPQHF.

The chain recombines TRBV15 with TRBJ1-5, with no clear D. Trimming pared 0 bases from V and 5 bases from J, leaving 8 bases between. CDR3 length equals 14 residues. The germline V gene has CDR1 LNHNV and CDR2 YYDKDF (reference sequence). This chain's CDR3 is CATSRDQRDQPQHF. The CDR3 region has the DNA TGTGCCACCAGCAGAGATCAGAGGGATCAGCCCCAGCATTTT.

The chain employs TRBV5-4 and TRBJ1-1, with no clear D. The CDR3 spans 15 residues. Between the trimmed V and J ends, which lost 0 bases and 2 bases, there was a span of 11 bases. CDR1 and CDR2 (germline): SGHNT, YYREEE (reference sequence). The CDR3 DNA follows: TGTGCCAGCAGCTTGGTTACAGCCAGTAACACTGAAGCTTTCTTT. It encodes CASSLVTASNTEAFF.

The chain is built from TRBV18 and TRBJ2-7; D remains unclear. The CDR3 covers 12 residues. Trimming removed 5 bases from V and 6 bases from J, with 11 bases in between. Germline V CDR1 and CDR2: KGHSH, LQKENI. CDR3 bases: TGTGCCAGCTCATTAGCCACGGCCGAGCAGTACTTC. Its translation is CASSLATAEQYF. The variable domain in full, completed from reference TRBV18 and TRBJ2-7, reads NAGVMQNPRHLVRRRGQEARLRCSPMKGHSHVYWYRQLPEEGLKFMVYLQKENIIDESGMPKERFSAEFPKEGPSILRIQQVVRGDSAAYFCASSLATAEQYFGPGTRLTVT.

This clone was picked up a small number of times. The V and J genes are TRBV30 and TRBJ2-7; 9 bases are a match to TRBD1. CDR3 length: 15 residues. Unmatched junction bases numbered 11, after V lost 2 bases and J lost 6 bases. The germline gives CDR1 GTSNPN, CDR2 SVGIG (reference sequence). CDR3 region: CAWSLPGQGFLEQYF. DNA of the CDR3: TGTGCCTGGAGTCTACCGGGACAGGGATTTCTCGAGCAGTACTTC.

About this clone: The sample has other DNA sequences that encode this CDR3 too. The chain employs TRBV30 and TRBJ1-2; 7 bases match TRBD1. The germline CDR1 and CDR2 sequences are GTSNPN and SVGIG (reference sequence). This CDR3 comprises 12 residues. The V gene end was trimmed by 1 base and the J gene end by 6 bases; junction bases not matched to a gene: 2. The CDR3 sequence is CAWSGQGDGYTF. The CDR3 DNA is TGTGCCTGGAGTGGACAGGGCGATGGCTACACCTTC.

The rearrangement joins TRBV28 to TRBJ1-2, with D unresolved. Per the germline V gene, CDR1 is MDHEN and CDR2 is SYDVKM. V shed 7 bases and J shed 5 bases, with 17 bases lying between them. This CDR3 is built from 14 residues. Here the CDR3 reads CASTILAGRYGYTF. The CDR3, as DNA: TGTGCCAGCACCATACTAGCCGGCCGTTATGGCTACACCTTC.

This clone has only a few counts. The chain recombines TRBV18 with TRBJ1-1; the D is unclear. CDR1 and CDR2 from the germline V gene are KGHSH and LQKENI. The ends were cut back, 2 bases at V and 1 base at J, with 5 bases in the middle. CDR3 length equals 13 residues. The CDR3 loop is CASSPVRNTEAFF. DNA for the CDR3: TGTGCCAGCTCACCAGTCAGGAACACTGAAGCTTTCTTT.

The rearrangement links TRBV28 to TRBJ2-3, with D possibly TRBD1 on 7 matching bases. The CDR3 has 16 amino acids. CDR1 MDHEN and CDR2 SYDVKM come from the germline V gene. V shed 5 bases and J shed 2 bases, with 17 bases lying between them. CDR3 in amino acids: CASSPQGGRYTDTQYF. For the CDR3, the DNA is TGTGCCAGCAGTCCGCAGGGGGGCCGATACACAGATACGCAGTATTTT.

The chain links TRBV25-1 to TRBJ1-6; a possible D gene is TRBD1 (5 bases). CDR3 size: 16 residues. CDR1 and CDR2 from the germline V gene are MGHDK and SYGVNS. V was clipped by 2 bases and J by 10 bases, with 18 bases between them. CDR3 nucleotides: TGTGCCAGCAGTGAACCTGGGGCAGGGCTGCGATCACCCCTCCACTTT. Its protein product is CASSEPGAGLRSPLHF.

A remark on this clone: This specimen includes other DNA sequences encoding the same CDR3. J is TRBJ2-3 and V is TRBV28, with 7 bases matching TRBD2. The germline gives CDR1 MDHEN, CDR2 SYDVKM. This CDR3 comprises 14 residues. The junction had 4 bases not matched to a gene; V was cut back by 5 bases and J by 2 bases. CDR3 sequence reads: CASSRGGNTDTQYF. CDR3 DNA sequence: TGTGCCAGCAGTCGCGGGGGAAACACAGATACGCAGTATTTT.

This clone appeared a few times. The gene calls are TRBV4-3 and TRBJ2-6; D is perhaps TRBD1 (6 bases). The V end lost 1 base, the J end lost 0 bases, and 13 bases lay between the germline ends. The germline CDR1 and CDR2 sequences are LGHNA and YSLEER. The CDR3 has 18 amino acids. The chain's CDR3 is CASSQAPRGGSGANVLTF. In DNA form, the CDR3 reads TGCGCCAGCAGCCAAGCCCCACGAGGGGGCTCTGGGGCCAACGTCCTGACTTTC.

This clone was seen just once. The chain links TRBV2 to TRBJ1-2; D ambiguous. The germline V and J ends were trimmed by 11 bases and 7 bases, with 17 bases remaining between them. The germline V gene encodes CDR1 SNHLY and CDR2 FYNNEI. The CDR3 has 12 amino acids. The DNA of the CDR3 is TGTGCCCCCCGGAGGTCATCAGGTGGCTACACCTTC. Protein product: CAPRRSSGGYTF.

This chain's CDR3 is CATSRGKGAVTSTGELFF. The CDR3 region has the DNA TGTGCCACCAGCAGGGGAAAGGGGGCGGTAACCAGCACCGGGGAGCTGTTTTTT. The chain has TRBV15 and TRBJ2-2; 7 bases line up with TRBD1. CDR1 LNHNV and CDR2 YYDKDF come from the germline V gene (reference sequence). The V gene end was trimmed by 3 bases and the J gene end by 4 bases; junction bases not matched to a gene: 14. The CDR3 spans 18 residues.

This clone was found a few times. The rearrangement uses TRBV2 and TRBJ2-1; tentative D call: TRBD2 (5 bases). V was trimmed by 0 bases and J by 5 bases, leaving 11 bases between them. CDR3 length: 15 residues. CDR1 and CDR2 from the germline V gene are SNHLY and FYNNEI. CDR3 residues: CASSEAPGYDNEQFF. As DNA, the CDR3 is TGTGCCAGCAGTGAAGCACCGGGGTATGACAATGAGCAGTTCTTC.

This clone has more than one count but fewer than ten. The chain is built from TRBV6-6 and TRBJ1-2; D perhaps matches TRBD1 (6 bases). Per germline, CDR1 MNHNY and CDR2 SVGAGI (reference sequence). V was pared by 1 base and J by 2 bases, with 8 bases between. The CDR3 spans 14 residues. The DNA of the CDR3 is TGTGCCAGCAGTTACTACGGACAGAACTATGGCTACACCTTC. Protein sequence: CASSYYGQNYGYTF.